The 12 T cell receptor beta chains below all came from one sample that was sequenced in a study of regulatory T cells in long-lasting Graves disease. Time point specified: newly diagnosed GD, antithyroid drugs for less than 3 months. Researchers made the TCR library from RNA that was extracted from PBMCs. To make TCR beta libraries, researchers used iRepertoire HTBI primers and Arm-PCR of CDR3 regions. TCRdb itself ran the multiplex PCR reads through MiXCR, one entry per CDR3 protein. Here the sample spans some 500,000 distinct CDR3 sequences, roughly 14% being singletons. These records were also assigned to another study, of T cells in Graves' hyperthyroidism and ophthalmopathy.

Sequenced material: peripheral blood mononuclear cells (PBMCs), taken at new diagnosis, from a patient treated with antithyroid drugs. The receptors derive from a man younger than 40 with Graves disease.

Many counts were recorded for this clonotype. The chain uses TRBV20-1 and TRBJ2-5; D may be TRBD2 (7 bases). Deletions cut 4 bases from V and 2 bases from J, with 14 bases between. The germline CDR1 and CDR2 sequences are DFQATT and SNEGSKA (reference sequence). The length of the CDR3 is 14 residues. The CDR3 loop is CSAKGGAGQETQYF. The CDR3 DNA sequence: TGCAGTGCTAAGGGGGGGGCGGGTCAAGAGACCCAGTACTTC.

The table lists this clonotype with a few counts. The CDR3 is CASRFGGSGNTIYF. The CDR3 DNA reads TGTGCCAGCAGATTCGGCGGCTCTGGAAACACCATATATTTT. This sequence joins TRBV12-3 or TRBV12-4 and TRBJ1-3, with D unclear. The V end was cut by 6 bases, the J end by 0 bases, with 9 bases between. The CDR3 is 14 residues long.

This clonotype was found many times. The chain recombines TRBV5-1 with TRBJ1-5, with D possibly matching TRBD1 (6 bases). This CDR3 region has 15 residues. The V end lost 2 bases, the J end lost 3 bases, and 12 bases lay between the germline ends. In germline, CDR1 is SGHRS, CDR2 YFSETQ. DNA for the CDR3: TGCGCCAGCAGCTTTGGATCGGGGGCCAATCAGCCCCAGCATTTT. It is translated as CASSFGSGANQPQHF. Full variable domain (rest looked up from reference TRBV5-1 and TRBJ1-5): KAGVTQTPRYLIKTRGQQVTLSCSPISGHRSVSWYQQTPGQGLQFLFEYFSETQRNKGNFPGRFSGRQFSNSRSEMNVSTLELGDSALYLCASSFGSGANQPQHFGDGTRLSIL.

The CDR3 reads CASSQSVLRPSNSPLHF. DNA for the CDR3: TGTGCCAGCAGCCAAAGCGTCCTTAGACCCTCTAATTCACCCCTCCACTTT. The chain combines TRBV3-1 with TRBJ1-6; D ambiguous. The length of the CDR3 is 17 residues. Germline V gene sequence: CDR1 LGHDT, CDR2 YNNKEL (reference sequence). Trimming stripped 2 bases from V and 6 bases from J, with 17 bases between.

In its sample, this clonotype was seen a few times. CDR3 in amino acids: CASRTGWRTDTQYF. As DNA, the CDR3 is TGTGCCAGCCGCACAGGTTGGCGCACAGATACGCAGTATTTT. V gene TRBV6-1 combines with J gene TRBJ2-3, with D possibly matching TRBD1 (5 bases). The germline V and J ends were trimmed by 8 bases and 1 base, with 13 bases remaining between them. Germline lookup yields CDR1 MNHNS and CDR2 SASEGT. The CDR3 covers 14 residues.

This clonotype was counted only a few times. The limits of the CDR3 on the DNA are not certain, so only TCRdb's listed CDR3 is given. This chain uses TRBV6-2 or TRBV6-3 with TRBJ2-1; the table's D gene call, TRBD1, was not cross checked with the DNA. The V gene's germline CDR1 is MNHEY and CDR2 SVGEGT. The CDR3 length equals 12 residues, ends included. This chain's CDR3 is CASSVGTGTSHF.

This clonotype was counted at least ten times. CDR3 in amino acids: CASSQSGGGENEKLFF. The CDR3 coding sequence is TGTGCCAGCAGCCAATCGGGAGGGGGCGAGAATGAAAAACTGTTTTTT. This chain links TRBV16 with TRBJ1-4; 7 positions agree with TRBD1. CDR3 length: 16 residues. In germline, CDR1 is KGHSY, CDR2 FQNENV. Unmatched junction bases numbered 6, after V lost 0 bases and J lost 5 bases.

This clonotype was found many times. The chain carries TRBV7-2 and TRBJ2-7; 7 nucleotides agree with TRBD2. Germline CDR1 reads SGHTA; CDR2 reads FQGNSA. This CDR3 is 13 amino acids long. V trimming: 2 bases; J trimming: 3 bases; junction bases outside the gene matches: 1. CDR3 sequence: CASSLTSVYEQYF. For the CDR3, the DNA is TGTGCCAGCAGCTTAACTAGCGTCTACGAGCAGTACTTC.

The rearrangement links TRBV5-1 to TRBJ2-3; perhaps TRBD2 as D (6 bases). CDR1 and CDR2 (germline): SGHRS, YFSETQ. The germline V and J ends were trimmed by 7 bases and 0 bases, with 15 bases remaining between them. The CDR3 extends over 15 amino acids. CDR3 loop: CASGLEGLSTDTQYF. CDR3 DNA sequence: TGCGCCAGCGGCCTGGAGGGGCTGAGCACAGATACGCAGTATTTT.

This chain joins TRBV10-3 and TRBJ2-3, with 9 bases lining up with TRBD2. This CDR3 has 15 residues. Germline-derived CDR1 and CDR2 are ENHRY and SYGVKD. J lost 6 bases, V lost 11 bases, and 15 bases had no gene match. CDR3 nucleotides: TGTGCCGTCGCAGGGCTAGCGGGATTCATTGATACGCAGTATTTT. The encoded protein is CAVAGLAGFIDTQYF.

This clonotype was detected many times. The chain joins TRBV2 to TRBJ2-7, with unresolved D. V was pared by 8 bases and J by 6 bases, with 14 bases between. The germline CDR1 and CDR2 sequences are SNHLY and FYNNEI. The CDR3 spans 12 residues. The CDR3 region is CASRWGGFEQYF. The CDR3 DNA reads TGTGCCAGCCGGTGGGGTGGGTTCGAGCAGTACTTC.

As regards this clonotype: A much larger clone is a single base away; this may be a read error. J is TRBJ2-5 and V is TRBV15, with TRBD2 identical over 8 bases. Germline lookup yields CDR1 LNHNV and CDR2 YYDKDF (reference sequence). Unmatched junction bases numbered 9, after V lost 4 bases and J lost 5 bases. The CDR3 covers 15 residues. CDR3 DNA: TGTGCCACCAGCACCAACGGGGGGGACGGGGAGACCCAGTACTTC. Encoded protein: CATSTNGGDGETQYF. Variable domain in full (rest from reference TRBV15 and TRBJ2-5): DAMVIQNPRYQVTQFGKPVTLSCSQTLNHNVMYWYQQKSSQAPKLLFHYYDKDFNNEADTPDNFQSRRPNTSFCFLDIRSPGLGDTAMYLCATSTNGGDGETQYFGPGTRLLVL.